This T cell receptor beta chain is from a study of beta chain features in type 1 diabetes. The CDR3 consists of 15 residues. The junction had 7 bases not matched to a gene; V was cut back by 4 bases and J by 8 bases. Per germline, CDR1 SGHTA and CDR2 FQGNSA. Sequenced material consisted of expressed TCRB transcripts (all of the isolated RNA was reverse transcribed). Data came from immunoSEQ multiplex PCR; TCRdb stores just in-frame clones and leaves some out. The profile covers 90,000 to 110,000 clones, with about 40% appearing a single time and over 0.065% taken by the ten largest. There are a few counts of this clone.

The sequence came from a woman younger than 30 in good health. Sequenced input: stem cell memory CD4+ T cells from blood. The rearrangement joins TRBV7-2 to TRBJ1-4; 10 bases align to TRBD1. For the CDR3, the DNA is TGTGCCAGCAGCTGGGACAGGGGCATTCCAGAAAAACTGTTTTTT. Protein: CASSWDRGIPEKLFF. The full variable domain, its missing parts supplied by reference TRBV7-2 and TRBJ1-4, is GAGVSQSPSNKVTEKGKDVELRCDPISGHTALYWYRQSLGQGLEFLIYFQGNSAPDKSGLPSDRFSAERTGGSVSTLTIQRTQQEDSAVYLCASSWDRGIPEKLFFGSGTQLSVL.